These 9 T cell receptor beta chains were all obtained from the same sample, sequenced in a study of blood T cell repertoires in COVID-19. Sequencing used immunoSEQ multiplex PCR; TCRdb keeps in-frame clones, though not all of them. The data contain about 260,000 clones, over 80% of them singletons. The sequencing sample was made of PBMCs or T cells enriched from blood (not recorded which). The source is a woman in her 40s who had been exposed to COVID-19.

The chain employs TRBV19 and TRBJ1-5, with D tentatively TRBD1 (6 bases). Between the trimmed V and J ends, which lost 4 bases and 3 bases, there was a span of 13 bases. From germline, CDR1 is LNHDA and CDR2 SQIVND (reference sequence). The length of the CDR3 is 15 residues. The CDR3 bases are TGTGCCAGTAGTAAACCCGGGACAAACAATCAGCCCCAGCATTTT. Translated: CASSKPGTNNQPQHF.

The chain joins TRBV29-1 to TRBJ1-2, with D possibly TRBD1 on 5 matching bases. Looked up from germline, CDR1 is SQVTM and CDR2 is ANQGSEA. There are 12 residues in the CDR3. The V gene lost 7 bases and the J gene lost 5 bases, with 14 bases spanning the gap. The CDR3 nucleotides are TGCAGCGCCGACAGCAACATATATGGCTACACCTTC. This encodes CSADSNIYGYTF. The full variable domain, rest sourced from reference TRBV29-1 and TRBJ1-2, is SAVISQKPSRDICQRGTSLTIQCQVDSQVTMMFWYRQQPGQSLTLIATANQGSEATYESGFVIDKFPISRPNLTFSTLTVSNMSPEDSSIYLCSADSNIYGYTFGSGTRLTVV.

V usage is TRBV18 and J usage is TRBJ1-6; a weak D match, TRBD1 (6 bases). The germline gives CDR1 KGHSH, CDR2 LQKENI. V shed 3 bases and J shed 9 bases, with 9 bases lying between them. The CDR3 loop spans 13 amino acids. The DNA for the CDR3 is TGTGCCAGCTCACCGGACAGCGCTTCACCCCTCCACTTT. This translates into CASSPDSASPLHF.

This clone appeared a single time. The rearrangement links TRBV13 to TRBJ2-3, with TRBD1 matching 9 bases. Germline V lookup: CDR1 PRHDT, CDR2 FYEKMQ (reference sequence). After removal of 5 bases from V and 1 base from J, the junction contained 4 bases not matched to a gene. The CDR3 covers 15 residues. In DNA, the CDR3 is TGTGCCAGCAGCGCGAGGGACAGGGGCACAGATACGCAGTATTTT. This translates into CASSARDRGTDTQYF.

Written as DNA, the CDR3 is TGTGCCAGCAGCTTAGGCCAGGGGGCTCCTGAAAAACTGTTTTTT. Its translation is CASSLGQGAPEKLFF. This rearrangement joins TRBV7-2 to TRBJ1-4; 8 positions match TRBD1. The V and J ends lost 1 base and 7 bases, in that order; junction bases with no gene match: 5. Germline V gives CDR1 SGHTA, CDR2 FQGNSA. The CDR3 has 15 amino acids.

The DNA for the CDR3 is TGTGCCAGCAGCCTAGCGGCGAACACCGGGGAGCTGTTTTTT. Protein: CASSLAANTGELFF. The chain employs TRBV9 and TRBJ2-2; 7 nucleotides line up with TRBD2. Trimming removed 4 bases from V and 0 bases from J; junction bases left unmatched: 0. Germline V gives CDR1 SGDLS, CDR2 YYNGEE. The CDR3 is 14 amino acids.

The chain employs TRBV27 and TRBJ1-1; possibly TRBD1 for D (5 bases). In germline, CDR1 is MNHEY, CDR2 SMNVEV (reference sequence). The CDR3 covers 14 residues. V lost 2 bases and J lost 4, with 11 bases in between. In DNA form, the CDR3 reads TGTGCCAGCAGTTTAATGGGGGGTGGCACTGAAGCTTTCTTT. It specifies CASSLMGGGTEAFF.

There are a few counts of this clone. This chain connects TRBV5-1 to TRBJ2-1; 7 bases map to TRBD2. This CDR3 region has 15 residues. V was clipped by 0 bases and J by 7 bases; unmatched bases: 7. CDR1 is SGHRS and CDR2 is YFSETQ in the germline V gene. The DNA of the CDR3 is TGCGCCAGCAGCTTGGAGTGGCGGGGGAGTAATGAGCAGTTCTTC. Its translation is CASSLEWRGSNEQFF.

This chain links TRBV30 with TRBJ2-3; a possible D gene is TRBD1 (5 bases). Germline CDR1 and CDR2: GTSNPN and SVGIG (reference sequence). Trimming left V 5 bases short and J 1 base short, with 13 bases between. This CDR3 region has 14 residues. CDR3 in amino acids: CAWQGIVGTDTQYF. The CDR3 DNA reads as TGTGCCTGGCAGGGTATCGTGGGCACAGATACGCAGTATTTT.